This entry lists 3 T cell receptor beta chains sequenced from one sample in a study of CD8+ T cells in alopecia areata. Specified treatment: oral pan-JAK inhibitor, 5-10 mg twice daily. TCR sequencing used cDNA made by reverse transcription of extracted RNA. TCRdb's table, derived via immunoSEQ multiplex PCR, lists solely in-frame clones and lacks some. The sample has over 95,000 clones, roughly three fifths seen once. This specimen was CD4+ T cells sorted from blood, taken at week 24, from a patient treated with tofacitinib. The receptors were gathered from a human donor with alopecia areata.

This clone was seen a single time. The chain links TRBV30 to TRBJ1-1; D gene unclear. Looked up from germline, CDR1 is GTSNPN and CDR2 is SVGIG (reference sequence). There are 13 residues in the CDR3. V dropped 2 bases and J dropped 7 bases, with 14 bases sitting between them. The CDR3 region has the DNA TGTGCCTGGAGTCACAGTGCTCTGCTTGAAGCTTTCTTT. This encodes CAWSHSALLEAFF.

The chain employs TRBV7-2 and TRBJ2-1; D is perhaps TRBD1 (6 bases). Germline V gene data show CDR1 as SGHTA and CDR2 as FQGNSA. This CDR3 has 16 amino acids. The ends were cut back, 6 bases at V and 8 bases at J, with 23 bases in the middle. Written as DNA, the CDR3 is TGTGCCAGCAGGCCCCGAGAGGGGGACCCTGGCCATGAGCAGTTCTTC. Translation: CASRPREGDPGHEQFF.

The rearrangement joins TRBV15 to TRBJ2-7, with 9 bases that match TRBD1. The germline V gene has CDR1 LNHNV and CDR2 YYDKDF (reference sequence). With V trimmed by 3 bases and J by 6 bases, 9 bases remained unmatched. CDR3 length: 15 amino acids. CDR3 nucleotides: TGTGCCACCAGCAGGTCCGGGACAGGGCGTTCCGAGCAGTACTTC. It yields the protein CATSRSGTGRSEQYF.